This is a list of T cell receptor beta chains from one sample in a study of blood T cell repertoires in COVID-19. The repertoire was sequenced with immunoSEQ multiplex PCR; TCRdb's copy has only in-frame clones and lacks some. The sample has around 160,000 clones; around 84% are singletons. Material for sequencing was peripheral blood. The source is a human donor in a cohort sampled during active COVID-19. Each CDR3 is given with its conserved first and last residue. Fields, in order: D gene, V gene, clone size, J gene, CDR3 protein. D genes are given only for firm matches. Only some rows state a clone size, as once, few, many or a class for expanded clones.

>NA|TRBV30|few|TRBJ1-5
CAWDFPNQPQHF
>TRBD2|TRBV5-1|NA|TRBJ2-3
CASSSLPGGGRGTDTQYF
>TRBD1|TRBV7-9|NA|TRBJ2-7
CATSPGGRYEQYF
>TRBD1|TRBV6-5|NA|TRBJ2-3
CAGTIQGKGTDTQYF
>NA|TRBV5-6|NA|TRBJ2-7
CASSLAGRSYEQYF
>TRBD2|TRBV6-2/TRBV6-3|once|TRBJ2-3
CASSPGLAGVTDTQYF
>NA|TRBV4-1|once|TRBJ1-1
CASSRLQGGTEAFF
>NA|TRBV7-7|NA|TRBJ2-5
CASSGSIGGTQYF
>TRBD2|TRBV11-2|NA|TRBJ2-7
CASSIIRGGVYNEQYF
>NA|TRBV11-2|NA|TRBJ1-4
CASSPPRGKPTEKLFF